This TCR beta chain was sequenced for a study of patients and donors after allogeneic stem cell transplantation. This clonotype was detected only a few times. The length of the CDR3 is 16 residues. V was shortened by 0 bases and J by 7 bases, with 17 bases between the two germline ends. The germline CDR1 and CDR2 sequences are SGHKS and YYEKEE (reference sequence). TCRdb independently ran MiXCR on the RT-PCR reads; one entry per CDR3 protein. The repertoire holds 900,000 to 1,000,000 distinct CDR3 sequences, 15% to 20% seen once, with 5% to 6.5% in the top ten. V usage is TRBV5-5 and J usage is TRBJ2-1; possible D gene TRBD1, 6 bases. Sequenced input: blood, either unsorted or a sorted T cell fraction (not recorded which). This clonotype originated in a human donor who was either an allogeneic HSCT recipient or a stem cell or donor lymphocyte infusion donor (not recorded which). It is not recorded whose cells these are; they may come from a transplant donor. CDR3 sequence: CASSLEVQGWENEQFF. DNA for the CDR3: TGTGCCAGCAGCTTGGAGGTACAGGGATGGGAAAATGAGCAGTTCTTC.